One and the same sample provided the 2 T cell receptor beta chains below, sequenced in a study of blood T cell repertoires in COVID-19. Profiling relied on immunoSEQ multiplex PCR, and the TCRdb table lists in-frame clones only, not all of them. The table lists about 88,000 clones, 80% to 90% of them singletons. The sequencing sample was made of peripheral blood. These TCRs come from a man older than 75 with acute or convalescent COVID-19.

CDR3 in DNA: TGTGCCAGCAGCCAAGGAGTCGAAAACTATGGCTACACCTTC. It yields the protein CASSQGVENYGYTF. The chain carries TRBV3-1 (or the pseudogene TRBV3-2) and TRBJ1-2; D is undetermined. Trimming removed 1 base from V and 2 bases from J, with 8 bases in between. Germline V gene sequence: CDR1 LGHDT, CDR2 YNNKEL (reference sequence). This CDR3 region has 14 residues.

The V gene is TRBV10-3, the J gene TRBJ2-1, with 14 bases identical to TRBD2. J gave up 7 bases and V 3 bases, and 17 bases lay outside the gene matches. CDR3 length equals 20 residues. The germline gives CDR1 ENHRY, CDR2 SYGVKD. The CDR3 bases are TGTGCCATCAGTGATCATCTTACAGGGGGGACTAGCGGGAGTGAGAATGAGCAGTTCTTC. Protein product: CAISDHLTGGTSGSENEQFF.